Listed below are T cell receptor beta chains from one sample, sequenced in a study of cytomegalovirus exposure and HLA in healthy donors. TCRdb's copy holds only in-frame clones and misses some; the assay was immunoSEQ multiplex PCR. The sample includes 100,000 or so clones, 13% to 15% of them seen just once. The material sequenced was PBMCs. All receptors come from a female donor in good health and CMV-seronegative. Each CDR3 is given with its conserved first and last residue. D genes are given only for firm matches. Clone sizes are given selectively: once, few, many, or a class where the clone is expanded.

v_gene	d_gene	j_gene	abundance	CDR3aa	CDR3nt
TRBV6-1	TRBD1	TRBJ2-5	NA	CASSLGQGRETQYF	TGTGCCAGCAGCCTAGGACAGGGAAGGGAGACCCAGTACTTC
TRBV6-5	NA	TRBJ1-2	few	CASSYGGYGYTF	TGTGCCAGCAGTTACGGCGGCTATGGCTACACCTTC
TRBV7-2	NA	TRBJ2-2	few	CASSLDGGTNTGELFF	TGTGCCAGCAGCTTAGATGGCGGGACGAACACCGGGGAGCTGTTTTTT
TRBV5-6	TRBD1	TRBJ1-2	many	CASSLGEGQYGYTF	TGTGCCAGCAGCCTGGGCGAGGGACAGTATGGCTACACCTTC
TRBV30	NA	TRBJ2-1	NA	CAWSVVGFYNEQFF	TGTGCCTGGAGTGTCGTCGGGTTCTACAATGAGCAGTTCTTC
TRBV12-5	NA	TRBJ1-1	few	CASGLNLGAEAFF	TGTGCTAGTGGTTTGAATCTGGGCGCTGAAGCTTTCTTT
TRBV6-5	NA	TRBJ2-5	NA	CASSYFYREGASAQYF	TGTGCCAGCAGTTACTTTTATCGGGAGGGGGCCTCGGCCCAGTACTTC
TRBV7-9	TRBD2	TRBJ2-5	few	CASRSAGGMETQYF	TGTGCCAGCAGGTCAGCGGGAGGGATGGAGACCCAGTACTTC
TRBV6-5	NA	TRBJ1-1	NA	CASSYSHRLNTEAFF	TGTGCCAGCAGTTACTCGCACAGATTGAACACTGAAGCTTTCTTT
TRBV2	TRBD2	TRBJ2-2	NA	CASRFGLAVSNTGELFF	TGTGCCAGCAGGTTCGGACTAGCGGTTTCGAACACCGGGGAGCTGTTTTTT
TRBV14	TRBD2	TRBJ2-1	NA	CASSPTGGAYNEQFF	TGTGCCAGCAGCCCCACGGGGGGGGCCTACAATGAGCAGTTCTTC
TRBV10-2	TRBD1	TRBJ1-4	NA	CASSPRDRGNEKLFF	TGCGCCAGCAGTCCTAGGGACAGGGGGAACGAAAAACTGTTTTTT
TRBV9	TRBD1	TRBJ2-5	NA	CASSGTGETQYF	TGTGCCAGCAGCGGGACAGGAGAGACCCAGTACTTC
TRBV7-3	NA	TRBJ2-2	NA	CASSLSGSLWMAGELFF	TGTGCCAGCAGCTTAAGCGGGTCCCTTTGGATGGCCGGGGAGCTGTTTTTT
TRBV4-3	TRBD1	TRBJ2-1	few	CASKPRTGLDEQFF	TGCGCCAGCAAACCCAGGACAGGGCTAGATGAGCAGTTCTTC
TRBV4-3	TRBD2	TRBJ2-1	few	CASSLTAGGVNEQFF	TGCGCCAGCAGCCTTACAGCGGGGGGAGTCAATGAGCAGTTCTTC
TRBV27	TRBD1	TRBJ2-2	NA	CASRRTGWDGELFF	TGTGCCAGCAGGCGGACAGGGTGGGACGGGGAGCTGTTTTTT
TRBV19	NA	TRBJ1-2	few	CASSRSNYGYTF	TGTGCCAGTAGTCGTTCTAACTATGGCTACACCTTC
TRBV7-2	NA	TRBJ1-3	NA	CASSLVGNTIYF	TGTGCCAGCAGCTTAGTAGGAAACACCATATATTTT
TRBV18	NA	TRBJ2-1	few	CASSLAVYSYNEQFF	TGTGCCAGTTCCTTAGCCGTATACTCCTACAATGAGCAGTTCTTC
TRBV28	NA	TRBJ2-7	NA	CASMVGGSYEQYF	TGTGCCAGCATGGTTGGAGGATCGTACGAGCAGTACTTC
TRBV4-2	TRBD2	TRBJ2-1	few	CASSQRASGRAMGEQFF	TGTGCCAGCAGCCAGCGAGCTAGCGGGAGGGCCATGGGTGAGCAGTTCTTC
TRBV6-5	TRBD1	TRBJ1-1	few	CASSSPTGANTEAFF	TGTGCCAGCAGTTCTCCCACAGGGGCCAACACTGAAGCTTTCTTT
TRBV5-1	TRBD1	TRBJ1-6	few	CASSFKWTGADSPLHF	TGCGCCAGCAGCTTTAAGTGGACAGGGGCGGATTCACCCCTCCACTTT